Listed below are T cell receptor beta chains from one sample, sequenced in a study of OX40 agonist ivuxolimab in advanced cancers. Generated by immunoSEQ multiplex PCR, the TCRdb table keeps only in-frame clones and is missing some. The sample yields tens of thousands of clones, around 84% seen once. Specimen: CD4+ or CD8+ T cells sorted from blood, collected in a trial of the OX40 agonist ivuxolimab. The origin of the receptors is an adult with an advanced solid tumor such as melanoma, head and neck, liver or kidney cancer. Each CDR3 is given with its conserved first and last residue.

v_gene	j_gene	CDR3aa
TRBV7-3	TRBJ2-3	CASSLWGSGGPGDTQYF
TRBV6-5	TRBJ1-1	CASRGQAGTEAFF
TRBV7-9	TRBJ2-1	CASSQPTNPRESSYNEQFF
TRBV7-2	TRBJ2-1	CASSPGTSGRGPYNEQFF
TRBV11-2	TRBJ2-7	CASSLRTGAAYEQYF
TRBV7-6	TRBJ1-2	CASSEGGGSYGYTF
TRBV28	TRBJ2-3	CASSLEVGATDTQYF
TRBV13	TRBJ2-2	CASSPGRRNTGELFF
TRBV27	TRBJ1-1	CASSYPGRENTEAFF
TRBV7-9	TRBJ1-5	CASSLARDRGNQPQHF
TRBV28	TRBJ2-2	CASSSPRFGDTGELFF
TRBV29-1	TRBJ2-1	CSVERVGVTTDEQFF
TRBV7-2	TRBJ2-3	CASSLLGQGAGTDTQYF
TRBV7-3	TRBJ2-2	CASSGDPQLAENTGELFF
TRBV5-3	TRBJ2-4	CARRVGKNIQYF
TRBV6-6	TRBJ1-2	CASSREGQSYGYTF
TRBV19	TRBJ1-3	CASVPFPGSSGNTIYF
TRBV19	TRBJ2-6	CASSADSLSLSGANVLTF
TRBV5-6	TRBJ2-2	CASREREGLITGELFF
TRBV27	TRBJ2-3	CASSFSAGRTDTQYF
TRBV19	TRBJ2-7	CASEDRGQNEQYF
TRBV2	TRBJ2-6	CASNGRGLGANVLTF
TRBV29-1	TRBJ1-2	CSVENRPTNYGYTF
TRBV28	TRBJ2-7	CASSSRGGYEQYF
TRBV4-2	TRBJ1-3	CASSSEAASSGNTIYF
TRBV5-5	TRBJ2-7	CASSLTASSYEQYF
TRBV28	TRBJ1-5	CASSRTGISNQPQHF
TRBV4-3	TRBJ1-2	CASSFGQGYGYTF
TRBV11-2	TRBJ2-1	CASSLTSGRLNEQFF
TRBV5-5	TRBJ2-2	CASSWGGQGANTGELFF
TRBV7-9	TRBJ2-5	CASSLDFQETQYF
TRBV5-1	TRBJ2-4	CASSLNGVHKDIQYF
TRBV15	TRBJ2-1	CATSRDPAGANEQFF
TRBV2	TRBJ2-7	CATGLRRDRGSVNYEQYF
TRBV27	TRBJ2-7	CASSLSGQGAAYEQYF
TRBV13	TRBJ2-3	CASSSALYGTHPHTQYF
TRBV28	TRBJ2-2	CASSFTPGTGLAGELFF
TRBV28	TRBJ1-4	CASSLRGPNEKLFF
TRBV29-1	TRBJ1-2	CSVEGEERGYTF
TRBV28	TRBJ2-1	CASSLQLARYNEQFF
TRBV4-1	TRBJ2-6	CASSQDVGTGANVLTF